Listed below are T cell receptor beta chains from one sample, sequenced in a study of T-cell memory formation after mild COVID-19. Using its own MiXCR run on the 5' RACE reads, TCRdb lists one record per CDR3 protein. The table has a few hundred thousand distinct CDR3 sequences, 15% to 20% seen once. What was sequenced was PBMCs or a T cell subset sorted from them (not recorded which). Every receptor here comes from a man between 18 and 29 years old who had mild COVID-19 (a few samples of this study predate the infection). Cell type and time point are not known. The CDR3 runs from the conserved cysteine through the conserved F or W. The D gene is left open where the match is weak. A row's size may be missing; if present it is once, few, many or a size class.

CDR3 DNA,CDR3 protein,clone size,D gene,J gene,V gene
TGCGCCAGCAGCCAACCGCTATACAATGAGCAGTTCTTC,CASSQPLYNEQFF,-,-,TRBJ2-1,TRBV4-1
TGCAGCGTTTGGGACGCGACTAACTATGGCTACACCTTC,CSVWDATNYGYTF,-,-,TRBJ1-2,TRBV29-1
TGTGCCAGCAACCCGGATAGCCGGGGGCGACCAGATACGCAGTATTTT,CASNPDSRGRPDTQYF,few,-,TRBJ2-3,TRBV7-2
TGTGCCAGCAGCTTGGGGCCCTCGGGCTCTGGGGCCAACGTCCTGACTTTC,CASSLGPSGSGANVLTF,few,-,TRBJ2-6,TRBV7-3
TGTGCCAGCAAACGACCGGGACTAGCGGGGGCCAATGAGCAGTTCTTC,CASKRPGLAGANEQFF,-,TRBD2,TRBJ2-1,TRBV12-3/TRBV12-4
TGCGCCAGCAGCCAAGAGGACAGGGCGCCGACCACGGCTTTCTTT,CASSQEDRAPTTAFF,-,TRBD1,TRBJ1-1,TRBV4-3
TGTGCCAGCAGTTACAAACAGGGGGCCGAGCAGTACTTC,CASSYKQGAEQYF,few,TRBD1,TRBJ2-7,TRBV6-5
TGTGCCAGCAGCCAAGATGGGGACAGAGAGCAGTTCTTC,CASSQDGDREQFF,-,TRBD1,TRBJ2-1,TRBV14
TGTGCCAGCAGCGCTAGGAGGGACCCCTACGAGCAGTACTTC,CASSARRDPYEQYF,-,-,TRBJ2-7,TRBV7-8
TGTGCTAGTGGTTTCGGGACAGGAGTCTTTGAGCAGTTCTTC,CASGFGTGVFEQFF,many,TRBD1,TRBJ2-1,TRBV12-5
TGCAGTGCTAGGGACAGGGGGGAGGACTCCTACGAGCAGTACTTC,CSARDRGEDSYEQYF,-,TRBD1,TRBJ2-7,TRBV20-1
TGTGCCAGCAGTTCTCGCATCCTTGGGGGTGGCTACACCTTC,CASSSRILGGGYTF,-,-,TRBJ1-2,TRBV27
TGTGCCAGCTCACCTCCCCAGGCCCGTAGCACTGAAGCTTTCTTT,CASSPPQARSTEAFF,few,-,TRBJ1-1,TRBV18
TGTGCCAGCAGCTTACAGGGGGTGGTAACTAATGAAAAACTGTTTTTT,CASSLQGVVTNEKLFF,-,TRBD1,TRBJ1-4,TRBV7-2
TGTGCCAGCAGTTCATCGGGACAGGGCCCAGATACGCAGTATTTT,CASSSSGQGPDTQYF,-,TRBD1,TRBJ2-3,TRBV6-5
TGTGCCAGCAGTTACGAAGGGGCCCAGCATTTT,CASSYEGAQHF,-,-,TRBJ1-5,TRBV6-2/TRBV6-3
TGTGCCAGCAGTGACCGGGGGGGGGACACTGAAGCTTTCTTT,CASSDRGGDTEAFF,few,-,TRBJ1-1,TRBV6-1